This T cell receptor (beta chain) was recorded in a study of blood T cell repertoires in COVID-19 (dated by TCRdb to about 2020). Context from the whole study: ImmuneRACE Cohort 3 recovered participants were defined by two consecutive negative NP/OP PCR tests, healthcare professional clearance, or symptom resolution. The collaborator samples originated in the United States, Italy and Spain and spanned the acute and convalescent phases of COVID-19. The prospective study material was composed of cDNA or gDNA derived from T cells, B-cell-depleted T cells, or PBMCs. Deeply sampled blood TCRbeta repertoires from subjects exposed to, actively infected with, or recovered from COVID-19 were included in the dataset. The repertoires were made available in a free public database intended to serve as a resource for research on the immune response to SARS-CoV-2. Samples came from the ongoing ImmuneRACE study (first 160 participants) plus 1,254 subjects from 6 global collaborators. Sample metadata almost always included a de-identified subject ID, COVID-19 status, age in years and sex. Where HLA class I and class II types were available, the types were taken from metadata supplied by the sample provider, not from assay-based typing. The research as a whole found: Clinical and demographic metadata were provided uncurated, with the amount varying by source and participant.

In regard to this clone: Its antigen target is currently unknown. The sample holds no much larger clone one base away, and base qualities are not on file.

Clipping removes 3 bases from V and 7 bases from J, with 7 as the unmatched junction base count. The CDR3 runs 14 amino acids, cysteine and phenylalanine included. The CDR3 DNA has 42 bases and is translated from base 1. CDR1 and CDR2 were assigned from the germline V gene as KGHDR and SFDVKD. Participants in the prospective study were enrolled through a virtual design, were aged about 18 to 100 years, and lived in approximately 25 United States geographic areas. Cohort assignment in the prospective study relied on participant-reported clinical history from a screening survey and a study questionnaire. Each participant in the prospective study had whole blood, serum and a nasopharyngeal or oropharyngeal swab collected by mobile phlebotomists. Over a 2-month period, participants in the prospective study had the option of providing additional blood draws and questionnaires. Before DNA extraction, blood samples from the prospective study were shipped at room temperature or frozen.

TCRbeta CDR3 regions were amplified from genomic DNA using the immunoSEQ Assay, a bias-controlled multiplex PCR. Turning to the authors' computational methods: Within the assay, amplification of reference gene primers was used to estimate how many nucleated cells each sample contained. To quantify the absolute abundance of each unique TCRbeta CDR3 rearrangement, sequence reads were collapsed and filtered. For each sample, productive Simpson clonality was calculated as the square root of Simpson's diversity index over productive rearrangements. TCRdb re-hosts the immuneACCESS table, in-frame sequences only. Its copies lack some clones; in the studies checked, an unresolved V gene accounts for under half of them, and the cause for the rest is not known. V and J calls and clone size are those listed in that table; D and trimming were worked out from the DNA. The sample has hundreds of thousands of clones on record, 86% of them singletons. The ten largest clones capture 3% to 3.5% of the sample.

The sample taken for sequencing was PBMCs or T cells enriched from blood (not recorded which). The receptor was isolated from a woman aged 45 to 65 in a cohort exposed to, infected with or recovered from COVID-19 (not recorded which). The rearranged chain carries TRBV24-1 and TRBJ1-2; TRBD1 lines up with 7 middle nucleotides. The CDR3 in this case is CATSDPGQSSGYTF. The nucleotides read TGTGCCACCAGTGATCCGGGACAGTCATCTGGCTACACCTTC.